The rows below give T cell receptor beta chains drawn from one sample of a study of blood T cell repertoires in COVID-19. Repertoires were generated with immunoSEQ multiplex PCR, while TCRdb's copy carries only in-frame clones and drops some. Found here are approximately 33,000 clones, approximately 91% of them singletons; the top ten hold approximately 7.9%. Sequencing was performed on peripheral blood. These receptors came from a man in his 60s with COVID-19, enrolled during active disease. CDR3s include the opening cysteine and the closing phenylalanine or tryptophan. Fields, in order: clone size, V gene, D gene, J gene, CDR3 DNA, CDR3 protein. A D gene is named only where the DNA matches it firmly. Rows give clone size only sometimes, using once, few, many, or a class for an expanded clone.

.	TRBV7-3	.	TRBJ2-5	TGTGCCAGCAGCCTAACCCACACCGGGGAGACCCAGTACTTC	CASSLTHTGETQYF
once	TRBV4-1	TRBD1	TRBJ2-7	TGCGCCAGCAGCCAGGTTCCAGGGGGCCCCTACGAGCAGTACTTC	CASSQVPGGPYEQYF
.	TRBV28	TRBD1	TRBJ1-1	TGTGCCAGCGGGGGACAGGGGCTTATTGAAGCTTTCTTT	CASGGQGLIEAFF
once	TRBV6-5	TRBD1	TRBJ2-7	TGTGCCAGCAGTCCCCGGACAGGGGATCACGAGCAGTACTTC	CASSPRTGDHEQYF
.	TRBV18	TRBD1	TRBJ1-1	TGTGCCAGCTCTGAGGACAGGGAAAACACTGAAGCTTTCTTT	CASSEDRENTEAFF
.	TRBV12-3/TRBV12-4	.	TRBJ2-2	TGTGCCAGCAGTTACGTCGGGACCGGGGAGCTGTTTTTT	CASSYVGTGELFF
.	TRBV13	TRBD2	TRBJ2-7	TGTGCCAGCAGCTTAGGACGAAGGCTAGCGGGAGGCGAGCAGTACTTC	CASSLGRRLAGGEQYF
.	TRBV11-3	.	TRBJ1-1	TGTGCCAGCAGCTCCCCCCGGGTAGCTGAAGCTTTCTTT	CASSSPRVAEAFF
.	TRBV28	TRBD1	TRBJ2-7	TGTGCCAGCAGTTCCGGGACAGGCATCTACGAGCAGTACTTC	CASSSGTGIYEQYF
.	TRBV27	.	TRBJ1-2	TGTGCCAGCAGCTCCCGACAGTCCCACTATGGCTACACCTTC	CASSSRQSHYGYTF
.	TRBV4-1	.	TRBJ1-6	TGCGCCAGCAGCTACACAGGGAACGATTCACCCCTCCACTTT	CASSYTGNDSPLHF
once	TRBV5-6	.	TRBJ1-5	TGTGCCAGCAGCTCGACCGGGGGGGTTGATCAGCCCCAGCATTTT	CASSSTGGVDQPQHF
.	TRBV12-5	.	TRBJ1-1	TGTGCTAGTGGTCGGGGTGAGAACACTGAAGCTTTCTTT	CASGRGENTEAFF
.	TRBV5-1	.	TRBJ2-1	TGCGCCAGCAGCTTGGGGCGGGACTCCGACAATGAGCAGTTCTTC	CASSLGRDSDNEQFF
.	TRBV7-2	.	TRBJ1-4	TGTGCCAGCAGCTTAACCAGACACGTAGGAAAACTGTTTTTT	CASSLTRHVGKLFF
.	TRBV6-2/TRBV6-3	TRBD1	TRBJ2-6	TGTGCCAGCAGTTACAGGGGGACAGGGAGGACAGGGGCCAACGTCCTGACTTTC	CASSYRGTGRTGANVLTF
.	TRBV4-2	TRBD2	TRBJ2-3	TGTGCCAGCAGCCAAAGACTAGCGGGAGTTTCAGATACGCAGTATTTT	CASSQRLAGVSDTQYF
.	TRBV7-2	.	TRBJ2-5	TGTGCCAGCAGCTTAGCCGTTGCGCCCGAAGAGACCCAGTACTTC	CASSLAVAPEETQYF
few	TRBV2	TRBD1	TRBJ1-4	TGTGCCAGCAGCCCGACAGGGGGAGAAAAACTGTTTTTT	CASSPTGGEKLFF
once	TRBV11-2	.	TRBJ2-7	TGTGCCAGCAGCCCCAGGGTCACGGGCGGAGCCTACGAGCAGTACTTC	CASSPRVTGGAYEQYF
.	TRBV6-5	.	TRBJ1-2	TGTGCCAGCAGAGTTTCCGGTAACTATGGCTACACCTTC	CASRVSGNYGYTF
.	TRBV6-5	.	TRBJ2-1	TGTGCCAGCAGTAACCCAGGCTCCTACAATGAGCAGTTCTTC	CASSNPGSYNEQFF
.	TRBV6-6	TRBD1	TRBJ2-3	TGTGCCAGCAGTTACTGGGACAGGGGCACAGATACGCAGTATTTT	CASSYWDRGTDTQYF
.	TRBV3-1/TRBV3-2	.	TRBJ2-3	TGTGCCAGCAGCCAAGGCTCTAGCGCTCCGTATACGCAGTATTTT	CASSQGSSAPYTQYF
.	TRBV5-4	.	TRBJ2-1	TGTGCCAGCAGCCTCCCCATCGGGGGCAATGAGCAGTTCTTC	CASSLPIGGNEQFF
.	TRBV7-9	TRBD1	TRBJ1-4	TGTGCCAGCAGCCTCCGACAGGGGGCGATTGAAAAACTGTTTTTT	CASSLRQGAIEKLFF
.	TRBV25-1	.	TRBJ1-3	TGTGCCAGCAGTGGAGGGGGTTCCTCTGGAAACACCATATATTTT	CASSGGGSSGNTIYF
.	TRBV27	.	TRBJ1-4	TGTGCCAGCAGCCTGGGGGGGGTTTCGGGTGAAAAACTGTTTTTT	CASSLGGVSGEKLFF
.	TRBV6-1	TRBD1	TRBJ2-2	TGTGCCAGCAGTGAAGTAGGGGGCCGGGAGCTGTTTTTT	CASSEVGGRELFF
.	TRBV5-1	TRBD2	TRBJ2-1	TGCGCCAGCAGCCCGGGACTAGCGGACAATGAGCAGTTCTTC	CASSPGLADNEQFF
medium-sized	TRBV28	.	TRBJ1-1	TGTGCCAGCAGTCTCTGGGGGGGGAACGTCGCTGAAGCTTTCTTT	CASSLWGGNVAEAFF
.	TRBV4-1	.	TRBJ2-7	TGCGCCAGCAGCCCCCAATGGGAGGCAACCTACGAGCAGTACTTC	CASSPQWEATYEQYF
once	TRBV5-4	.	TRBJ2-1	TGTGCCAGCAGCACGAGAGACAATGAGCAGTTCTTC	CASSTRDNEQFF
.	TRBV30	.	TRBJ1-5	TGTGCCTGGAGTCGGGAGGATCAGCCCCAGCATTTT	CAWSREDQPQHF
.	TRBV2	.	TRBJ1-1	TGTGCCAGCAGTGAACAGAAAACTGAAGCTTTCTTT	CASSEQKTEAFF
.	TRBV20-1	TRBD1	TRBJ2-7	TGCAGTGCTAGTCTGACAGGGGGCGTCTGGCAGTACTTC	CSASLTGGVWQYF
.	TRBV11-2	TRBD2	TRBJ2-1	TGTGCCAGCAGCTTAGATCCCGGGCGGGAGGGTTTTGAGCAGTTCTTC	CASSLDPGREGFEQFF
.	TRBV19	.	TRBJ2-1	TGTGCCAGTAGTATCCAGGACTCCCGGGGGATGGATGAGCAGTTCTTC	CASSIQDSRGMDEQFF
.	TRBV2	.	TRBJ2-7	TGTGCCAGTAGGCCAGGGGAAGACTACGAGCAGTACTTC	CASRPGEDYEQYF
.	TRBV5-4	.	TRBJ2-5	TGTGCCAGCAGCGCCACCAACACAGCCACATCAGAGACCCAGTACTTC	CASSATNTATSETQYF
.	TRBV2	TRBD2	TRBJ2-2	TGTGCCAGGGGACTAGCGGGAGAGGTATCCGGGGAGCTGTTTTTT	CARGLAGEVSGELFF
once	TRBV19	TRBD1	TRBJ1-4	TGTGCCAGTGCCCGGGACAGATCCGAAAAACTGTTTTTT	CASARDRSEKLFF
.	TRBV29-1	.	TRBJ2-3	TGCAGCGTTGATCGAGCGGATGACGGCGCAGATACGCAGTATTTT	CSVDRADDGADTQYF
.	TRBV7-2	.	TRBJ1-2	TGTGCCAGCAGCCGCCCAGGATACTATGGCTACACCTTC	CASSRPGYYGYTF
.	TRBV28	TRBD1	TRBJ2-7	TGTGCCAGCAGAGAGGGGGCGAGCCCGTACTTC	CASREGASPYF